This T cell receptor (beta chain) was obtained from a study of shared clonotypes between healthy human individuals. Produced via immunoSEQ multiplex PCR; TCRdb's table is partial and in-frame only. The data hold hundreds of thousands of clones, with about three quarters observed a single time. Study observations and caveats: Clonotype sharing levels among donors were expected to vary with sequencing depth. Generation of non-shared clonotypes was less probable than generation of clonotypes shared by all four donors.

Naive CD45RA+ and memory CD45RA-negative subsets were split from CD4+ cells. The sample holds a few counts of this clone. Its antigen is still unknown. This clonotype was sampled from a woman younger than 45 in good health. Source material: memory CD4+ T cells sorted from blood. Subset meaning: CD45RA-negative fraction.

CDR3 DNA: TGTGCCAGTAGTATAGCCCTAGCGATTATGAACACTGAAGCTTTCTTT. This codes for CASSIALAIMNTEAFF. The chain has TRBV19 and TRBJ1-1; no reliable D call. Trimming stripped 1 base from V and 0 bases from J, with 12 bases between. The CDR3 totals 16 residues. Germline assignment: CDR1 LNHDA and CDR2 SQIVND (reference sequence).